This T cell receptor beta chain was identified in a study of response to subunit inactivated influenza vaccine. Study-wide points: After each seasonal influenza vaccination, few new T cells are recruited, the authors suggested.

In regard to this clonotype: Its antigen remains unidentified.

TCRdb called the RT-PCR reads again in MiXCR, with one record for every CDR3 protein. The profile covers some 520,000 distinct CDR3 sequences, with 16% appearing a single time and 3% taken by the ten largest. This CDR3 region has 16 residues. Trimming at V came to 10 bases and at J to 2 bases, leaving 13 bases not matched to a gene. The receptor was derived from a man between 50 and 75 years old who received an inactivated influenza vaccine. The sequencing used CD4+ T cells sorted from PBMCs, collected around 2 years after vaccination. J is TRBJ2-2 and V is TRBV12-3 or TRBV12-4; 7 positions agree with TRBD1. The CDR3 coding sequence is TGTGCCATCCAAGAGGGACAGATCCTAAACACCGGGGAGCTGTTTTTT. Its protein is CAIQEGQILNTGELFF.